This T cell receptor beta chain was profiled in a study of OX40 agonist ivuxolimab in advanced cancers. For the study in its entirety: The costimulatory receptor OX40 (CD134) was targeted by ivuxolimab, a fully human IgG2 agonistic monoclonal antibody. Of the approximately 54 dose-escalation patients, hepatocellular carcinoma was present in around 19, melanoma in approximately 15, renal cell carcinoma in 9 and head and neck cancer in 9. The paper describes the monotherapy dose-escalation part (N ≈ 50 patients) of the phase I trial of ivuxolimab. Three dose-escalation patients achieved partial responses, one with hepatocellular carcinoma and two with cutaneous melanoma. Intravenous ivuxolimab was administered to patients every 2 weeks at six dose levels: 0.01, 0.1, 0.3, 1.5, 3 and 10 mg/kg. Peripheral TCRbeta sequencing aimed to test whether ivuxolimab altered TCR sequence diversity and caused clonal T-cell expansion. Patients were allowed to have had prior anti-PD-1, anti-PD-L1 or anti-CTLA-4 therapy, and approximately 43% of the dose-escalation patients had previously received checkpoint inhibitors. In the dose-escalation cohort, nearly 85% of patients were male, and the mean age was approximately 60 years with a range of roughly 23 to 79.

Patients with a history of autoimmune disease or receiving systemic immunosuppression were excluded from the trial. In every dose cohort, peripheral blood was drawn for TCR sequencing at baseline, cycle 4 day 1, and cycle 7 day 1. Samples came from an open-label, multicenter, first-in-human phase I dose-escalation trial of ivuxolimab. Adults with locally advanced or metastatic melanoma, renal cell carcinoma, hepatocellular carcinoma or head and neck squamous cell carcinoma were enrolled in the trial. Before TCR sequencing, CD4+ and CD8+ T cells were separately sorted from peripheral blood. This clone was recorded only once. The antigen it recognizes is unknown. The input lacks base qualities; no much larger clone sits a single base away. For sequencing of the TCRbeta CDR3 region, genomic DNA was extracted from the sorted cells. TCRbeta CDR3 regions were sequenced using the immunoSEQ Assay. TCRdb's version of the immuneACCESS table is confined to in-frame rearrangements and falls short of the full clone set. An unresolved V gene accounts for under half of the shortfall where checked; the remainder is of unknown origin. This sample is represented by about 55,000 clones; 84% of them were singletons. About 4.5% of the sample goes to the ten largest clones.

The CDR3, from cysteine to phenylalanine, totals 15 residues. Kept here is only the CDR3 DNA, which spans 45 bases and is read in frame from base 1. Trimming at the junction amounts to 1 base on V and 1 base on J, and the germline ends lie 10 bases apart. Per the germline V gene, ENHRY is the CDR1 and SYGVKD is the CDR2. Summary of the overall study and its limitations: The antigen specificity of the clonally expanded peripheral T cells was not determined. At doses of 0.1 to 3.0 mg/kg, clonal expansion of both CD4+ and CD8+ T cells in blood was seen between baseline and week 6. Low levels of normalized T-cell clonal expansion were also shown by some nonresponding patients. After ivuxolimab, more expanded clones were found on average in CD8+ T cells than in CD4+ T cells. In partial responders in the 0.1-3.0 mg/kg groups, normalized peripheral clonal expansion was found to be among the lowest, especially among CD8+ T cells.

The chain employs TRBV10-3 and TRBJ2-5; the D region possibly corresponds to TRBD1 (5 bases align). This clonotype originated in an adult with an advanced solid tumor such as melanoma, head and neck, liver or kidney cancer. Sequences were derived from CD4+ or CD8+ T cells sorted from blood, sampled in a trial of the OX40 agonist ivuxolimab. The nucleotide sequence is TGTGCCATCAGTGAGTTTCAGGGTGCCCAAGAGACCCAGTACTTC. The resulting protein is CAISEFQGAQETQYF.